These 27 T cell receptor beta chains share one sample of origin, sequenced in a study of T cells in women clearing cervical HPV infection. Measured with immunoSEQ multiplex PCR; TCRdb has only the in-frame clones, and not every one. This sample's table reports some 46,000 clones. Sequencing input: blood buffy coat. The receptor set was obtained from a woman between 18 and 75 years old with a cervical HPV16 infection that either progressed to CIN3+ or cleared (not recorded which).

In regard to this clone: The CDR3 end falls 3 residues outside the read, so it is completed with the germline J gene. The rearrangement joins TRBV4-1 to TRBJ1-6; D unclear. Deletions cut 0 bases from V and 9 bases from J, with 3 bases between. The CDR3 extends over 12 amino acids. CDR1 is MGHRA, CDR2 YSYEKL, per germline. The sequenced CDR3 bases are TGCGCCAGCAGCCAAGAAGGTTCACCC. Translated: CASSQEGSP. The entire CDR3 is CASSQEGSPLHF.

On this clone itself: The read is 3 residues too short to cover the CDR3 end, so that end is filled in from the germline J gene. This chain joins TRBV7-9 and TRBJ2-7, with 10 bases lining up with TRBD1. Germline CDR1 is SEHNR and CDR2 is FQNEAQ (reference sequence). The CDR3 extends over 15 amino acids. V was clipped by 0 bases and J by 5 bases; unmatched bases: 4. The covered CDR3 bases are TGTGCCAGCAGCTTAGCGCGAGGGACAGGGGACGAG. Residues: CASSLARGTGDE. The whole CDR3 protein is CASSLARGTGDEQYF.

With respect to this clone: The read ends 3 residues early relative to the CDR3; the germline J gene fills the gap. The V call is TRBV7-8, the J call TRBJ1-5, with 7 bases matching TRBD1. The CDR3 has 14 amino acids. V lost 7 bases and J lost 6; bases outside the gene matches: 9. Germline V gene data show CDR1 as SGHVS and CDR2 as FQNEAQ. The DNA read from the CDR3 is TGTGCCAGCACCAAAGACACAGGGGCTCAGCCC. Its protein product is CASTKDTGAQP. The full-length CDR3 reads as CASTKDTGAQPQHF.

With respect to this clone: The read gets to within 3 residues of the CDR3 end, and the germline J gene fills in the rest. V usage is TRBV20-1 and J usage is TRBJ2-4; D is unclear. Germline loops: CDR1 DFQATT, CDR2 SNEGSKA (reference sequence). Trimming took 5 bases from V and 8 from J, leaving 10 bases between them. CDR3 size: 11 residues. This CDR3 reads CSAELEDIQYF. Partial CDR3 DNA: TGCAGTGCTGAGCTAGAGGACATT.

As to this clone: The CDR3 extends 3 residues past the end of the read, so its final part is completed from the germline J gene. V usage is TRBV7-2 and J usage is TRBJ1-6, with D possibly being TRBD1 (6 bases). The CDR3 has 14 residues. The V and J ends lost 4 bases and 10 bases respectively, with 14 bases between them. From germline, CDR1 is SGHTA and CDR2 FQGNSA. The CDR3 loop reads CASSWDTARSPLHF. The sequenced part of the CDR3 DNA is TGTGCCAGCAGCTGGGACACTGCGAGGTCACCC.

About this clone: The observed sequence ends 3 residues before the CDR3 terminus, with the missing tail filled in from the germline J gene. V gene TRBV7-9 combines with J gene TRBJ1-2, with TRBD1 identical over 9 bases. The length of the CDR3 is 14 residues. Germline assignment: CDR1 SEHNR and CDR2 FQNEAQ (reference sequence). CDR3 amino acids: CASSLGQGYNDYTF. The CDR3 bases that were read are TGTGCCAGCAGCTTGGGACAGGGTTACAATGAC. Full variable domain (rest looked up from reference TRBV7-9 and TRBJ1-2): DTGVSQNPRHKITKRGQNVTFRCDPISEHNRLYWYRQTLGQGPEFLTYFQNEAQLEKSRLLSDRFSAERPKGSFSTLEIQRTEQGDSAMYLCASSLGQGYNDYTFGSGTRLTVV.

Of note for this clone: The read finishes 3 residues shy of the CDR3 end, and the germline J gene is used to complete it. The gene calls are TRBV18 and TRBJ2-3; maybe TRBD1 (6 bases). Germline V gene lookup returns CDR1 KGHSH and CDR2 LQKENI. The CDR3 consists of 14 residues. Incomplete CDR3 DNA: TGTGCCAGCTCACTACAGGGAGCCAATCAGCCG. Amino acid sequence: CASSLQGANQP. The entire CDR3 is CASSLQGANQPQYF.

Details on this clone: The read falls 3 residues short of the CDR3 end, and the missing part is taken from the germline J gene. The chain combines TRBV11-2 with TRBJ2-1; TRBD2 matches 10 bases. The CDR3 loop spans 15 amino acids. CDR1 and CDR2 (germline): SGHAT, FQNNGV. V shed 6 bases and J 8 bases; nucleotides not matched to a gene: 10. The part of the CDR3 DNA that was read is TGTGCCAGCAGATTGAGCGGGGGGGCTATATATGAG. Protein product: CASRLSGGAIYE. In full, the CDR3 is CASRLSGGAIYEQFF.

A remark on this clone: The read ends 3 residues shy of where the CDR3 ends; the end is completed using the germline J gene. The chain recombines TRBV5-4 with TRBJ1-4; D gene unclear. Germline CDR1 is SGHNT and CDR2 is YYREEE (reference sequence). The CDR3 sequence is 12 residues long. V was clipped by 0 bases and J by 8 bases, with 5 bases between them. CDR3 sequence: CASSLGREKLFF. The CDR3 bases that were read are TGTGCCAGCAGCTTGGGAAGGGAAAAA.

Notes on this clone: The CDR3 goes on 3 residues after the read ends, and that part is filled in from the germline J gene. The chain recombines TRBV18 with TRBJ2-5; D call uncertain. The CDR3 has 13 amino acids. In germline, CDR1 is KGHSH, CDR2 LQKENI. The V and J ends lost 2 bases and 1 base respectively, with 5 bases between them. Incomplete CDR3 DNA: TGTGCCAGCTCACCAAAGGGCCAAGAGACC. This encodes CASSPKGQET. The whole CDR3 reads CASSPKGQETQYF.

Regarding this clone: Read coverage stops 3 residues before the CDR3 terminus; the germline J gene supplies the remainder. The chain employs TRBV20-1 and TRBJ2-7; 10 bases fit TRBD2. With 6 bases clipped from V and 2 bases from J, the junction kept 7 bases outside the gene matches. The CDR3 contains 14 residues. From germline, CDR1 is DFQATT and CDR2 SNEGSKA (reference sequence). CDR3 sequence reads: CSAKTSGITYEQYF. Partial CDR3 DNA: TGCAGTGCCAAAACTAGCGGGATAACCTACGAG.

Note on this clone: The read ends 3 residues early relative to the CDR3; the germline J gene fills the gap. The genes are TRBV2 and TRBJ2-4, with D unclear. This CDR3 is 13 amino acids long. Germline CDR1 reads SNHLY; CDR2 reads FYNNEI. Partial CDR3 DNA: TGTGCCAGCAGTGATGGGCGTATCCATGGT. This encodes CASSDGRIHG. The complete CDR3 protein is CASSDGRIHGQYF.

Concerning this clone itself: The DNA ends 3 residues before the CDR3 does, and the rest of the CDR3 is filled in from the germline J gene. The chain combines TRBV2 with TRBJ1-3, with D tentatively TRBD1 (5 bases). There are 13 residues in the CDR3. The germline CDR1 and CDR2 sequences are SNHLY and FYNNEI. Trimming took 7 bases from V and 4 from J, leaving 11 bases between them. The CDR3 protein is CASMQGEGNTIYF. CDR3 bases read: TGTGCCAGCATGCAGGGAGAAGGAAACACC.

As concerns this clone: Sequencing ends 3 residues short of the CDR3 end; the germline J gene provides the rest. The rearrangement joins TRBV20-1 to TRBJ2-5; possibly TRBD2 for D (5 bases). Germline assignment: CDR1 DFQATT and CDR2 SNEGSKA (reference sequence). Trimming took off 0 bases at V and 5 bases at J, with 13 bases between the two ends. This CDR3 is 14 amino acids long. The CDR3 region is CSARDWALGETQYF. The CDR3 bases that were read are TGCAGTGCTAGAGACTGGGCACTAGGGGAGACC.

About this clone itself: The read ends 3 residues before the CDR3 terminus; that terminus is restored from the germline J gene. V and J are TRBV29-1 and TRBJ2-7; D is tentatively TRBD1 or TRBD2 (6 bases each). This CDR3 has 13 residues. Per the germline V gene, CDR1 is SQVTM and CDR2 is ANQGSEA. The V end was cut by 7 bases, the J end by 3 bases, with 16 bases between. This CDR3 is CSGAQGGDYEQYF. CDR3 DNA, as far as it was read: TGCAGCGGAGCACAGGGAGGAGACTACGAG.

Of note for this clone: The junction departs from germline at one end; a sequencing error may be responsible. CDR3 protein: CASSIGSYDYTF. The CDR3 bases that were read are TGTGCCAGTAGTATTGGCTCGTATGAC. The J gene is TRBJ1-2, the V gene TRBV19; D is ambiguous. Read coverage stops 3 residues before the CDR3 terminus; the germline J gene supplies the remainder. CDR3 length: 12 residues. Germline V CDR1 and CDR2: LNHDA, SQIVND (reference sequence).

The sequenced part of the CDR3 DNA is TGTGCCAGTAGTAAGGACTGGACAGGGCCAGAAAAG. Translation: CASSKDWTGPEK. The full CDR3 is CASSKDWTGPEKLFF. The V gene is TRBV19, the J gene TRBJ2-2; 8 bases line up with TRBD1. The read halts 3 residues ahead of the CDR3 end, with the missing end drawn from the germline J gene. The CDR3 spans 15 residues. CDR1 is LNHDA and CDR2 is SQIVND in the germline V gene (reference sequence).

On this clone: The missing CDR3 end, 3 residues past where the read stops, is filled in from the germline J gene. The chain combines TRBV7-2 with TRBJ2-7, with D hard to call. Germline loops: CDR1 SGHTA, CDR2 FQGNSA. V was shortened by 3 bases and J by 4 bases, with 7 bases between the two germline ends. The CDR3 is 12 residues long. Here the CDR3 reads CASSFPPYEQYF. The sequenced CDR3 bases are TGTGCCAGCAGCTTTCCCCCGTACGAG.

Concerning this clone: From the germline J gene comes the end of the CDR3, since the read stops 3 residues before it. The chain uses TRBV11-1 and TRBJ2-3; D is unclear. Trimming pared 3 bases from V and 7 bases from J, leaving 8 bases between. The CDR3 covers 12 residues. Germline CDR1 SGHAT, CDR2 FQDESV (reference sequence). CDR3 amino acids: CASSFGGNTQYF. Incomplete CDR3 DNA: TGTGCCAGCAGCTTCGGCGGCAATACG.

The CDR3 protein is CASSESRTGQETQYF. The sequenced part of the CDR3 DNA is TGTGCCAGCAGTGAATCTCGGACAGGACAAGAGACC. The chain employs TRBV2 and TRBJ2-5; 7 positions match TRBD1. The read ends 3 residues shy of where the CDR3 ends; the end is completed using the germline J gene. Germline V gives CDR1 SNHLY, CDR2 FYNNEI. With 2 bases clipped from V and 2 bases from J, the junction kept 5 bases outside the gene matches. CDR3 length equals 15 residues.

A word on this clone: The read ends 3 residues shy of where the CDR3 ends; the end is completed using the germline J gene. This sequence joins TRBV19 and TRBJ2-4; the D gene is possibly TRBD1 (6 bases). The CDR3 is 16 residues long. Germline values: CDR1 LNHDA, CDR2 SQIVND (reference sequence). Trimming pared 3 bases from V and 0 bases from J, leaving 12 bases between. The CDR3 loop reads CASSMGQGLAKNIQYF. Partial CDR3 DNA: TGTGCCAGTAGTATGGGTCAGGGGTTAGCCAAAAACATT.

Note on this clone: The read falls 3 residues short of the CDR3 end, and the missing part is taken from the germline J gene. The chain has TRBV5-6 and TRBJ2-7; 8 nucleotides match TRBD2. J was trimmed by 6 bases and V by 1 base; bases with no gene match: 9. Germline CDR1 reads SGHDT; CDR2 reads YYEEEE. The CDR3 covers 15 residues. CDR3 bases read: TGTGCCAGCAGCTTGCCCGTAGCGGGGTATACCGAG. This sequence encodes CASSLPVAGYTE. The entire CDR3 protein is CASSLPVAGYTEQYF. The full variable domain, completed using reference TRBV5-6 and TRBJ2-7, is DAGVTQSPTHLIKTRGQQVTLRCSPKSGHDTVSWYQQALGQGPQFIFQYYEEEERQRGNFPDRFSGHQFPNYSSELNVNALLLGDSALYLCASSLPVAGYTEQYFGPGTRLTVT.

A note on this clone: The CDR3 extends 3 residues past the end of the read, so its final part is completed from the germline J gene. The chain is built from TRBV19 and TRBJ2-3, with TRBD2 identical over 10 bases. The CDR3 is 14 amino acids. V lost 6 bases and J lost 7; bases outside the gene matches: 7. The germline V gene has CDR1 LNHDA and CDR2 SQIVND (reference sequence). The part of the CDR3 DNA that was read is TGTGCCAGTAGCACCGGGACTAGCGACTATACG. Protein product: CASSTGTSDYT. The whole CDR3 protein reads CASSTGTSDYTQYF.

A remark on this clone: The sequence runs out 3 residues before the end of the CDR3; the remainder is reconstructed from the germline J gene. The chain joins TRBV6-8 to TRBJ2-3; 11 bases are a match to TRBD2. This CDR3 is 19 amino acids long. Germline CDR1 MNHGY, CDR2 SAAAGT. Here the CDR3 reads CASSYSLGTSGSWKETQYF. CDR3 DNA, as far as it was read: TGTGCCAGCAGTTACTCCCTAGGAACTAGCGGGAGTTGGAAAGAGACG.

On this clone: The CDR3 end lies 3 residues beyond the end of the read and is filled in from the germline J gene. The chain carries TRBV5-1 and TRBJ1-4, with D possibly being TRBD1 (5 bases). Germline loops: CDR1 SGHRS, CDR2 YFSETQ. This CDR3 is built from 14 residues. Between the trimmed V and J ends, which lost 0 bases and 8 bases, there was a span of 11 bases. The CDR3 bases that were read are TGCGCCAGCAGCTTGGAAGGGGTTCGGGAAAAA. It encodes CASSLEGVREK. The CDR3, in full, reads CASSLEGVREKLFF. Combining the CDR3 with reference TRBV5-1 and TRBJ1-4 gives the whole variable domain KAGVTQTPRYLIKTRGQQVTLSCSPISGHRSVSWYQQTPGQGLQFLFEYFSETQRNKGNFPGRFSGRQFSNSRSEMNVSTLELGDSALYLCASSLEGVREKLFFGSGTQLSVL.

For this clone: The read ends 3 residues shy of where the CDR3 ends; the end is completed using the germline J gene. This chain connects TRBV20-1 to TRBJ2-7; D possibly corresponds to TRBD1 (6 bases). CDR1 DFQATT and CDR2 SNEGSKA come from the germline V gene (reference sequence). The V gene lost 6 bases and the J gene lost 6 bases, with 18 bases spanning the gap. CDR3 length equals 13 residues. The sequenced part of the CDR3 DNA is TGCAGTGCCCCCAGAACACCAGGGGTCGAG. Its protein product is CSAPRTPGVE. The full CDR3 reads CSAPRTPGVEQYF.

CDR3: CASSVTGQGRGYTF. The sequenced CDR3 bases are TGTGCCAGCAGTGTCACGGGACAGGGAAGGGGC. The chain has TRBV2 and TRBJ1-2; 9 bases line up with TRBD1. With the read ending 3 residues before the CDR3 end, the germline J gene is used to fill in that end. Germline assignment: CDR1 SNHLY and CDR2 FYNNEI. This CDR3 region has 14 residues.